The rows below give T cell receptor beta chains drawn from one sample of a study of blood T cell repertoires in COVID-19. Data came from immunoSEQ multiplex PCR; TCRdb stores just in-frame clones and leaves some out. The data contain tens of thousands of clones, roughly 84% of them singletons. The sequencing sample was made of peripheral blood. Source of these receptors: a man aged 40-55 years with acute or convalescent COVID-19. The CDR3 runs from the conserved cysteine through the conserved F or W. Each record gives: V gene, D gene, J gene, clone size, CDR3 protein, CDR3 DNA. A D gene is named only where the DNA matches it firmly. Clone size, where shown, is once, few, many, or a class for clones that have expanded.

V gene: TRBV6-6; D gene: TRBD1; J gene: TRBJ1-2; clone size: -; CDR3 protein: CASSYSTDRGYGYTF; CDR3 DNA: TGTGCCAGCAGTTACTCAACCGACAGGGGCTATGGCTACACCTTC
V gene: TRBV5-1; D gene: TRBD2; J gene: TRBJ2-4; clone size: -; CDR3 protein: CASSLATRESKNIQYF; CDR3 DNA: TGCGCCAGCAGCTTGGCTACGCGGGAGAGCAAAAACATTCAGTACTTC
V gene: TRBV5-5; D gene: -; J gene: TRBJ2-3; clone size: once; CDR3 protein: CASSLGAPGTDTQYF; CDR3 DNA: TGTGCCAGCAGCTTGGGCGCCCCGGGCACAGATACGCAGTATTTT
V gene: TRBV20-1; D gene: TRBD1; J gene: TRBJ2-7; clone size: -; CDR3 protein: CSASRDSIYEQYF; CDR3 DNA: TGCAGTGCTAGTCGGGACAGCATCTACGAGCAGTACTTC
V gene: TRBV7-2; D gene: TRBD2; J gene: TRBJ2-7; clone size: few; CDR3 protein: CASSPGLAGTHRGSEQYF; CDR3 DNA: TGTGCCAGCAGCCCCGGACTAGCGGGGACTCATAGGGGGAGCGAGCAGTACTTC
V gene: TRBV30; D gene: -; J gene: TRBJ1-6; clone size: -; CDR3 protein: CAWIPSGGRSYNSPLHF; CDR3 DNA: TGTGCCTGGATCCCCAGCGGGGGAAGATCCTATAATTCACCCCTCCACTTT
V gene: TRBV7-2; D gene: TRBD1; J gene: TRBJ1-2; clone size: -; CDR3 protein: CASSLEARGIGYGYTF; CDR3 DNA: TGTGCCAGCAGCTTAGAGGCCAGGGGGATAGGGTATGGCTACACCTTC
V gene: TRBV6-5; D gene: -; J gene: TRBJ2-3; clone size: -; CDR3 protein: CASRRADTQYF; CDR3 DNA: TGTGCCAGCAGACGGGCAGATACGCAGTATTTT
V gene: TRBV3-1/TRBV3-2; D gene: -; J gene: TRBJ1-2; clone size: -; CDR3 protein: CASSLRTPNYGYTF; CDR3 DNA: TGTGCCAGCAGCCTCCGGACACCGAACTATGGCTACACCTTC
V gene: TRBV9; D gene: -; J gene: TRBJ2-5; clone size: -; CDR3 protein: CASSVGSFQETQYF; CDR3 DNA: TGTGCCAGCAGCGTAGGAAGCTTCCAAGAGACCCAGTACTTC
V gene: TRBV4-1; D gene: TRBD2; J gene: TRBJ2-1; clone size: -; CDR3 protein: CASSQRGTSGDNEQFF; CDR3 DNA: TGCGCCAGCAGCCAAAGGGGAACTAGCGGGGACAATGAGCAGTTCTTC
V gene: TRBV12-3/TRBV12-4; D gene: -; J gene: TRBJ1-2; clone size: -; CDR3 protein: CASSLAYYGYTF; CDR3 DNA: TGTGCCAGCAGTTTAGCGTATTATGGCTACACCTTC
V gene: TRBV5-4; D gene: -; J gene: TRBJ2-7; clone size: -; CDR3 protein: CASSFYSPPYEQYF; CDR3 DNA: TGTGCCAGCAGCTTTTATTCTCCCCCCTACGAGCAGTACTTC
V gene: TRBV5-6; D gene: -; J gene: TRBJ2-1; clone size: -; CDR3 protein: CASTWSGRRERVSDEQFF; CDR3 DNA: TGTGCCAGCACCTGGTCGGGGCGCCGGGAGAGGGTGTCAGATGAGCAGTTCTTC
V gene: TRBV5-1; D gene: -; J gene: TRBJ1-3; clone size: -; CDR3 protein: CASSLVQAGPGNTIYF; CDR3 DNA: TGCGCCAGCAGCTTGGTACAGGCTGGACCTGGAAACACCATATATTTT
V gene: TRBV30; D gene: -; J gene: TRBJ1-4; clone size: -; CDR3 protein: CALRGRGEKLFF; CDR3 DNA: TGTGCCCTACGGGGTAGAGGGGAAAAACTGTTTTTT
V gene: TRBV27; D gene: TRBD2; J gene: TRBJ2-7; clone size: -; CDR3 protein: CASSRWLAGGLSYEQYF; CDR3 DNA: TGTGCCAGCAGTCGGTGGCTAGCGGGGGGGCTTTCCTACGAGCAGTACTTC
V gene: TRBV23-1; D gene: -; J gene: TRBJ1-3; clone size: -; CDR3 protein: CASSQSDQGGNTIYF; CDR3 DNA: TGCGCCAGCAGTCAATCTGATCAGGGGGGAAACACCATATATTTT
V gene: TRBV27; D gene: -; J gene: TRBJ2-1; clone size: -; CDR3 protein: CASSLYGSRSYNEQFF; CDR3 DNA: TGTGCCAGCAGTTTATACGGGAGTAGGTCCTACAATGAGCAGTTCTTC
V gene: TRBV30; D gene: TRBD1; J gene: TRBJ1-1; clone size: -; CDR3 protein: CAWSSGGRTGGNTEAFF; CDR3 DNA: TGTGCCTGGAGTAGTGGGGGTCGAACAGGGGGCAACACTGAAGCTTTCTTT
V gene: TRBV7-6; D gene: TRBD2; J gene: TRBJ2-1; clone size: -; CDR3 protein: CASSLAFGGGAGSYNEQFF; CDR3 DNA: TGTGCCAGCAGCTTAGCTTTTGGCGGGGGGGCCGGCTCCTACAATGAGCAGTTCTTC
V gene: TRBV19; D gene: -; J gene: TRBJ1-5; clone size: -; CDR3 protein: CASSGIQGDQPQHF; CDR3 DNA: TGTGCCAGTAGTGGGATACAGGGAGATCAGCCCCAGCATTTT
V gene: TRBV5-4; D gene: -; J gene: TRBJ1-6; clone size: -; CDR3 protein: CASRVSTTSPLHF; CDR3 DNA: TGTGCCAGCAGAGTCTCGACAACCTCACCCCTCCACTTT
V gene: TRBV19; D gene: -; J gene: TRBJ1-6; clone size: -; CDR3 protein: CASSSLGPTQNSPLHF; CDR3 DNA: TGTGCCAGTAGTTCTTTGGGGCCGACGCAGAATTCACCCCTCCACTTT
V gene: TRBV7-2; D gene: -; J gene: TRBJ2-3; clone size: -; CDR3 protein: CASSTRDFTDTQYF; CDR3 DNA: TGTGCCAGCAGCACCAGGGACTTCACAGATACGCAGTATTTT
V gene: TRBV30; D gene: TRBD1; J gene: TRBJ1-5; clone size: once; CDR3 protein: CAWRGPGQSQPQHF; CDR3 DNA: TGTGCCTGGAGAGGACCGGGACAGAGTCAGCCCCAGCATTTT
V gene: TRBV3-1/TRBV3-2; D gene: -; J gene: TRBJ1-2; clone size: once; CDR3 protein: CASSQDDRDGYTF; CDR3 DNA: TGTGCCAGCAGCCAAGATGACCGGGATGGCTACACCTTC
V gene: TRBV6-5; D gene: TRBD1; J gene: TRBJ1-2; clone size: -; CDR3 protein: CASGNPGGDYGYTF; CDR3 DNA: TGTGCCAGCGGGAATCCAGGGGGCGACTATGGCTACACCTTC
V gene: TRBV7-9; D gene: -; J gene: TRBJ2-1; clone size: few; CDR3 protein: CASSYSGSYNEQFF; CDR3 DNA: TGTGCCAGCAGCTATTCGGGGTCCTACAATGAGCAGTTCTTC
V gene: TRBV5-1; D gene: -; J gene: TRBJ2-7; clone size: -; CDR3 protein: CASSFGTTGKGEQYF; CDR3 DNA: TGCGCCAGCAGCTTTGGGACAACGGGAAAGGGGGAGCAGTACTTC
V gene: TRBV6-6; D gene: -; J gene: TRBJ1-1; clone size: few; CDR3 protein: CASTETTQAFF; CDR3 DNA: TGTGCCAGCACTGAAACTACTCAAGCTTTCTTT
V gene: TRBV10-2; D gene: TRBD2; J gene: TRBJ2-5; clone size: -; CDR3 protein: CASKVLAIMGTQYF; CDR3 DNA: TGCGCCAGCAAAGTACTAGCGATCATGGGGACCCAGTACTTC
V gene: TRBV5-6; D gene: -; J gene: TRBJ2-4; clone size: -; CDR3 protein: CASSLDRAVNIQYF; CDR3 DNA: TGTGCCAGCAGCTTGGACAGGGCCGTAAACATTCAGTACTTC
V gene: TRBV20-1; D gene: TRBD2; J gene: TRBJ2-7; clone size: few; CDR3 protein: CSGGRDYEQYF; CDR3 DNA: TGCAGTGGCGGGAGGGACTACGAGCAGTACTTC
V gene: TRBV19; D gene: -; J gene: TRBJ2-1; clone size: -; CDR3 protein: CASSIPKGGVRNYNEQFF; CDR3 DNA: TGTGCCAGTAGTATACCTAAGGGGGGGGTTAGAAACTACAATGAGCAGTTCTTC
V gene: TRBV7-8; D gene: TRBD1; J gene: TRBJ2-5; clone size: -; CDR3 protein: CASSTRDRGLKGETQYF; CDR3 DNA: TGTGCCAGCAGCACGAGGGACAGGGGGTTAAAGGGGGAGACCCAGTACTTC
V gene: TRBV29-1; D gene: -; J gene: TRBJ2-2; clone size: -; CDR3 protein: CSVRGRAGDNTGELFF; CDR3 DNA: TGCAGCGTGAGGGGGAGGGCGGGGGATAACACCGGGGAGCTGTTTTTT
V gene: TRBV7-5; D gene: -; J gene: TRBJ2-1; clone size: -; CDR3 protein: CAPTGRYSYNEQFF; CDR3 DNA: TGTGCCCCCACCGGGAGGTACTCCTACAATGAGCAGTTCTTC
V gene: TRBV4-2; D gene: TRBD2; J gene: TRBJ2-2; clone size: -; CDR3 protein: CASSQAWGGDTGELFF; CDR3 DNA: TGTGCCAGCAGCCAAGCCTGGGGGGGGGACACCGGGGAGCTGTTTTTT
V gene: TRBV14; D gene: -; J gene: TRBJ1-2; clone size: -; CDR3 protein: CASSQQTASTHYGYTF; CDR3 DNA: TGTGCCAGCAGCCAACAAACAGCATCTACCCACTATGGCTACACCTTC
V gene: TRBV9; D gene: TRBD1; J gene: TRBJ1-1; clone size: -; CDR3 protein: CASSVMDRGWNTEAFF; CDR3 DNA: TGTGCCAGCAGCGTGATGGACAGGGGGTGGAACACTGAAGCTTTCTTT
V gene: TRBV2; D gene: TRBD1; J gene: TRBJ1-5; clone size: medium-sized; CDR3 protein: CASSSTGVGNQPQHF; CDR3 DNA: TGTGCCAGCAGTTCGACAGGGGTAGGCAATCAGCCCCAGCATTTT
V gene: TRBV18; D gene: -; J gene: TRBJ1-1; clone size: -; CDR3 protein: CASSPKQMNTEAFF; CDR3 DNA: TGTGCCAGCTCACCGAAACAGATGAACACTGAAGCTTTCTTT
V gene: TRBV27; D gene: TRBD1; J gene: TRBJ1-4; clone size: few; CDR3 protein: CATDRGIEKLFF; CDR3 DNA: TGTGCCACCGACAGGGGGATAGAAAAACTGTTTTTT
V gene: TRBV12-5; D gene: TRBD1; J gene: TRBJ1-4; clone size: -; CDR3 protein: CASGLRRTGDFWTNEKLFF; CDR3 DNA: TGTGCTAGTGGTTTGAGGAGGACAGGGGATTTTTGGACTAATGAAAAACTGTTTTTT
V gene: TRBV19; D gene: TRBD2; J gene: TRBJ2-3; clone size: -; CDR3 protein: CAAGDGADTQYF; CDR3 DNA: TGTGCAGCGGGAGATGGCGCAGATACGCAGTATTTT
V gene: TRBV7-6; D gene: TRBD2; J gene: TRBJ2-7; clone size: -; CDR3 protein: CASSLKRGGSSYEQYF; CDR3 DNA: TGTGCCAGCAGCCTAAAGCGGGGGGGGAGCTCCTACGAGCAGTACTTC
V gene: TRBV19; D gene: -; J gene: TRBJ2-3; clone size: few; CDR3 protein: CASSIRSGTSTDTQYF; CDR3 DNA: TGTGCCAGTAGTATTAGGTCAGGCACTAGCACAGATACGCAGTATTTT
V gene: TRBV14; D gene: TRBD2; J gene: TRBJ2-1; clone size: -; CDR3 protein: CASSLSITQRGGHNEQFF; CDR3 DNA: TGTGCCAGCAGCCTCTCGATAACTCAGCGGGGGGGCCACAATGAGCAGTTCTTC
V gene: TRBV9; D gene: TRBD1; J gene: TRBJ1-4; clone size: few; CDR3 protein: CASSDQGAIGEKLFF; CDR3 DNA: TGTGCCAGCAGCGATCAGGGGGCGATCGGTGAAAAACTGTTTTTT
V gene: TRBV19; D gene: TRBD1; J gene: TRBJ2-7; clone size: -; CDR3 protein: CASSPRGGTGSHEQYF; CDR3 DNA: TGTGCCAGTAGTCCGAGGGGAGGGACAGGGTCCCACGAGCAGTACTTC
V gene: TRBV19; D gene: TRBD2; J gene: TRBJ2-1; clone size: -; CDR3 protein: CASSPTGGRSGQFF; CDR3 DNA: TGTGCCAGTAGTCCTACGGGAGGCCGAAGTGGGCAGTTCTTC
V gene: TRBV2; D gene: TRBD2; J gene: TRBJ2-1; clone size: -; CDR3 protein: CASSDARGRENEQFF; CDR3 DNA: TGTGCCAGCAGTGACGCTCGCGGGAGGGAAAATGAGCAGTTCTTC
V gene: TRBV9; D gene: TRBD2; J gene: TRBJ2-1; clone size: -; CDR3 protein: CASSLNGLAGISYNEQFF; CDR3 DNA: TGTGCCAGCAGCCTCAACGGACTAGCGGGGATCTCCTACAATGAGCAGTTCTTC
V gene: TRBV7-8; D gene: -; J gene: TRBJ2-7; clone size: -; CDR3 protein: CASSPRTRLYEQYF; CDR3 DNA: TGTGCCAGCAGCCCCCGGACTCGCCTCTACGAGCAGTACTTC
V gene: TRBV6-2/TRBV6-3; D gene: -; J gene: TRBJ2-3; clone size: -; CDR3 protein: CASSTAGTPLADTQYF; CDR3 DNA: TGTGCCAGCAGCACCGCGGGGACTCCCCTGGCAGATACGCAGTATTTT
V gene: TRBV27; D gene: TRBD2; J gene: TRBJ2-1; clone size: -; CDR3 protein: CASSASLAGTYYNEQFF; CDR3 DNA: TGTGCCAGCAGTGCCTCACTAGCGGGGACGTACTACAATGAGCAGTTCTTC